A selection of T cell receptor beta chains follows, all from one sample in a study of blood T cell repertoires in COVID-19. Profiling relied on immunoSEQ multiplex PCR, and the TCRdb table lists in-frame clones only, not all of them. This sample yields 50,000 to 55,000 clones, of which approximately 82% are seen a single time; around 14% belongs to the top ten. Source material: peripheral blood. The receptors here all came from a human donor in a cohort sampled during active COVID-19. CDR3s include the opening cysteine and the closing phenylalanine or tryptophan. The D gene is left open where the match is weak. Some rows have no size entry. The others give once, few or many, or a class for an expanded clone.

cdr3_length	d_call	clone_size	j_call	v_call	cdr3_nt	cdr3_aa
14	.	.	TRBJ1-1	TRBV4-1	TGCGCCAGCAGCCAAGAGATAGAGAACACTGAAGCTTTCTTT	CASSQEIENTEAFF
14	TRBD1	.	TRBJ1-2	TRBV5-1	TGCGCCAGCAGCGACTTAGGAGGACAGGGAGGCTACACCTTC	CASSDLGGQGGYTF
13	.	.	TRBJ2-7	TRBV14	TGTGCCAGCAGCCAAGACCACCGAGGGGAGCAGTACTTC	CASSQDHRGEQYF
17	TRBD2	few	TRBJ2-1	TRBV3-1/TRBV3-2	TGTGCCAGCAGCCAATTATCCGGCGGGGGGGTCTTCAATGAGCAGTTCTTC	CASSQLSGGGVFNEQFF
15	.	.	TRBJ2-5	TRBV18	TGTGCCAGCTCACCACCGTCAGGGTTGAGGGAGACCCAGTACTTC	CASSPPSGLRETQYF
15	.	.	TRBJ1-4	TRBV7-9	TGTGCCAGCAGCTTAGATTCAAGCACGTATGAAAAACTGTTTTTT	CASSLDSSTYEKLFF
11	.	.	TRBJ2-5	TRBV11-2	TGTGCCAGCAGCTTGGGGGAGGCCCAGTACTTC	CASSLGEAQYF
15	TRBD1	.	TRBJ2-3	TRBV6-5	TGTGCCAGCAGTCGACAGGGATGGGACACAGATACGCAGTATTTT	CASSRQGWDTDTQYF
14	TRBD1	.	TRBJ1-5	TRBV4-2	TGTGCCAGCAGCCATTCCCGGGGACAGCAGCCCCAGCATTTT	CASSHSRGQQPQHF
18	.	.	TRBJ2-7	TRBV4-2	TGTGCCAGCAGCCCCAATCTCCCCTCGCGTCTGAGCTTCTACGAGCAGTACTTC	CASSPNLPSRLSFYEQYF
12	.	.	TRBJ2-1	TRBV7-2	TGTGCCAGCAGCTTCTCGTACAATGAGCAGTTCTTC	CASSFSYNEQFF
15	.	.	TRBJ1-1	TRBV7-2	TGTGCCAGCAGCTTGGGGGGTCAGGCCGGCACTGAAGCTTTCTTT	CASSLGGQAGTEAFF
17	TRBD2	.	TRBJ2-5	TRBV4-1	TGCGCCAGCAGCCACCTGGCCCCGGGACTAGCGATAGGGACCCAGTACTTC	CASSHLAPGLAIGTQYF
13	.	.	TRBJ2-5	TRBV5-1	TGCGCCAGCAGCTTTGGAGGGGAGGAGACCCAGTACTTC	CASSFGGEETQYF
15	TRBD1	few	TRBJ1-4	TRBV7-9	TGTGCCAGCAGCCCGGGACAGGGGGCAAGGGAAAAACTGTTTTTT	CASSPGQGAREKLFF
16	TRBD1	.	TRBJ1-2	TRBV14	TGTGCCAGCAGCACCCGGGACAGTGTCCCTAACTATGGCTACACCTTC	CASSTRDSVPNYGYTF
14	TRBD2	few	TRBJ2-3	TRBV28	TGTGCCAGCAGCCGGGGGGGGGCTGCAGATACGCAGTATTTT	CASSRGGAADTQYF
15	.	.	TRBJ1-2	TRBV28	TGTGCCAGCAGCCTCGTTCAGGGGAATCGGCGAGGCTACACCTTC	CASSLVQGNRRGYTF
14	.	.	TRBJ1-4	TRBV2	TGTGCCAGCAGCCAGGCTCATTTTAATGAAAAACTGTTTTTT	CASSQAHFNEKLFF
20	TRBD2	.	TRBJ2-3	TRBV7-3	TGTGCCAGCAGCCGATACGGGACTAGCGGCGGGGTAGAGGGTACAGATACGCAGTATTTT	CASSRYGTSGGVEGTDTQYF
16	.	.	TRBJ2-2	TRBV7-3	TGTGCCAGCAGCTCCCAGGGAGGTACAGACACCGGGGAGCTGTTTTTT	CASSSQGGTDTGELFF
16	.	.	TRBJ2-2	TRBV7-2	TGTGCCAGCAGCTTATACGGGGGTGGGAACACCGGGGAGCTGTTTTTT	CASSLYGGGNTGELFF
15	TRBD2	.	TRBJ2-4	TRBV7-2	TGTGCCAGCAGCTTAGAGGGACGGGGGGGGAGCATTCAGTACTTC	CASSLEGRGGSIQYF
16	TRBD1	.	TRBJ1-2	TRBV6-6	TGTGCCAGCAGTGGGGGGACAGGGGGTGGGAAGGTCGGCTACACCTTC	CASSGGTGGGKVGYTF